Listed below are T cell receptor beta chains from one sample, sequenced in a study of Ad26.COV2.S vaccination and SARS-CoV-2 variants. Libraries were prepared by immunoSEQ multiplex PCR; TCRdb keeps only in-frame clonotypes and omits some of them. Among hundreds of thousands of clones listed, 70% to 90% were seen once. The starting material was peripheral blood, obtained in a trial of Ad26.COV2.S vaccine versus placebo. The receptors shown here come from a person between 18 and 65 years old who received the Ad26.COV2.S COVID-19 vaccine or a placebo. The conserved cysteine and the conserved F or W are not part of the CDR3 here. The size field is filled for only some rows; it gives once, few, many or a size class.

.,TRBV7-9,ARDAPPTGELF
.,TRBV7-7,ASSPGRDEQF
few,TRBV4-2,ASSQETSGNTIY
once,TRBV18,ASSPQQGFSDTQY
.,TRBV6-5,ASRRTSGAYNEQF
once,TRBV7-9,ASSLEAVGQETQY
few,TRBV4-3,ASSQGGRAGNQPQH
.,TRBV29-1,SVERGLNTGELF
once,TRBV5-6,ASSLAGTGVEKLF
.,TRBV21-1,ASSKAPVAGAPTDTQY
.,TRBV27,ASRGTARKSAPAF
.,TRBV27,ASSSPLGGYT
.,TRBV30,AWSVQGGRRY
.,TRBV20-1,SASIGLGGTLTDTQY
.,TRBV29-1,STKAGTGDYNEQF
.,TRBV5-6,ASSLRRGNSPLH
.,TRBV18,ASSLPGLGHYGYT
.,TRBV20-1,SASQGTGGSEQY
.,TRBV7-2,ASSWGAQETQY
.,TRBV29-1,SVEGYSGTRRDNEQF
.,TRBV27,ASRRTGTYEQY
.,TRBV6-5,ASSARRGDSPLH
.,TRBV12-5,ASGWLSPEAF
.,TRBV6-6,ASIKTGGRITGELF
.,TRBV7-9,ASSLGAGGRGNEQF
many,TRBV4-1,ASRPLAGGPNEQF
many,TRBV30,AWKGVSRSYEQY
.,TRBV6-6,ASSYSTGVGVQPQH